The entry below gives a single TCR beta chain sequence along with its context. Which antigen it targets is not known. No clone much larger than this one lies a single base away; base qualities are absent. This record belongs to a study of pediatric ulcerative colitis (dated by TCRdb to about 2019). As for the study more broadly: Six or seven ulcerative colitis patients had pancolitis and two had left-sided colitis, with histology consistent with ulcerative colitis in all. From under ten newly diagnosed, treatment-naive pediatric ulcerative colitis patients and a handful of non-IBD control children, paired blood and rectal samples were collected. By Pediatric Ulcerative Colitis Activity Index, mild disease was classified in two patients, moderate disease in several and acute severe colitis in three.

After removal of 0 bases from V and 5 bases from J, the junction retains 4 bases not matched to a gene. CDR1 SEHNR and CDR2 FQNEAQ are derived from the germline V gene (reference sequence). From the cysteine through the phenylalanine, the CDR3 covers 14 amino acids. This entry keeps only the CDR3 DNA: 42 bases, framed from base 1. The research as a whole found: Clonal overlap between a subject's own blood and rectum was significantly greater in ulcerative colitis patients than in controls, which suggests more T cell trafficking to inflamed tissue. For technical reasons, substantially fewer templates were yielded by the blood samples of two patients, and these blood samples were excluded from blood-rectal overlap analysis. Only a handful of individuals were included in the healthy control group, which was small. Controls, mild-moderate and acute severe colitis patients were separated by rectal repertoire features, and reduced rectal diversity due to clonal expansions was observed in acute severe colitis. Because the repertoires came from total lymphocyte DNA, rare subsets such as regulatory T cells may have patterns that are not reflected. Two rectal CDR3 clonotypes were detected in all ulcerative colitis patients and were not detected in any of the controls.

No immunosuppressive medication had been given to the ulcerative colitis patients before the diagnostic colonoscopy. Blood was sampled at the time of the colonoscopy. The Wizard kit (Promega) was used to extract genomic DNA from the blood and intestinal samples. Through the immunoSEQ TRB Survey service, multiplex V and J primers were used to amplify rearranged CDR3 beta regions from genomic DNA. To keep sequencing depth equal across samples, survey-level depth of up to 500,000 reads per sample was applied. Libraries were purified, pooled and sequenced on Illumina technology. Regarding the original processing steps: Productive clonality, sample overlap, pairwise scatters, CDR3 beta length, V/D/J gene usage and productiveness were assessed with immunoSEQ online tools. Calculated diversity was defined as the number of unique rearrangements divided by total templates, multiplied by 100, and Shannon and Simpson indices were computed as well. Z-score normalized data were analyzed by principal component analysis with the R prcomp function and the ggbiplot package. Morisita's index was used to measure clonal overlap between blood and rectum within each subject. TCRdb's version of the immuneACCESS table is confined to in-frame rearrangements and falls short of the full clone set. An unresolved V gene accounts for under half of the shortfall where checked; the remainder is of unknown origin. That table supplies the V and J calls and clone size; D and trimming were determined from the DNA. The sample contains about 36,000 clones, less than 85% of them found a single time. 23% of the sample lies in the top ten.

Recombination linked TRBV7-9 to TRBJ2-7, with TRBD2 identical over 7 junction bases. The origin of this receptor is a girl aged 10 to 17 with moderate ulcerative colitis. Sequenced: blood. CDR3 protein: CASSLARLAHEQYF. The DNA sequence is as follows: TGTGCCAGCAGCTTAGCCCGACTAGCCCACGAGCAGTACTTC.